This T cell receptor beta chain was obtained from a study of blood T cell repertoires in COVID-19. Generated by immunoSEQ multiplex PCR, the TCRdb table keeps only in-frame clones and is missing some. The table lists about 300,000 clones, more than 75% of them singletons. Trimming took off 5 bases at V and 7 bases at J, with 11 bases between the two ends. The CDR3 is 12 residues long. The sequence was obtained from a woman aged 40 to 50 who had recovered from COVID-19. Sequencing was done on a sample of peripheral blood. The rearrangement uses TRBV12-3 or TRBV12-4 and TRBJ2-5, with no clear D. The CDR3 DNA is TGTGCCAGCAGTCCACACCCCACGACCCAGTACTTC. As protein: CASSPHPTTQYF.